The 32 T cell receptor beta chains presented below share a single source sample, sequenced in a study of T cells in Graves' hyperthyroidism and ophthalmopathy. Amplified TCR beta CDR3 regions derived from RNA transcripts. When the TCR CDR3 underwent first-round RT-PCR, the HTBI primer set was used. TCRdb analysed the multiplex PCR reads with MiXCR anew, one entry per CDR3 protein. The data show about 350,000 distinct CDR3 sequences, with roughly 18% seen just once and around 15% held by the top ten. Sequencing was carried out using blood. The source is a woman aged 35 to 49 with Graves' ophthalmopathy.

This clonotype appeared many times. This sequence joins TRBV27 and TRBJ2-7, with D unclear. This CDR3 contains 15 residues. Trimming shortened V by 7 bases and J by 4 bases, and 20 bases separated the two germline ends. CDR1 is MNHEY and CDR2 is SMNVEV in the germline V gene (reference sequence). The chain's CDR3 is CASTTHSTGVYEQYF. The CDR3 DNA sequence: TGTGCCAGCACCACGCACAGTACTGGGGTTTACGAGCAGTACTTC.

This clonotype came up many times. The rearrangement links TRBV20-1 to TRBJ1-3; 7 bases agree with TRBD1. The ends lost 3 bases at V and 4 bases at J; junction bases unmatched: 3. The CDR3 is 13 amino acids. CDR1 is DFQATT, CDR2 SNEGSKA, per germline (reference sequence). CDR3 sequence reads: CSARKTGGNTIYF. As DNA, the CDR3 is TGCAGTGCTAGGAAGACAGGGGGAAACACCATATATTTT.

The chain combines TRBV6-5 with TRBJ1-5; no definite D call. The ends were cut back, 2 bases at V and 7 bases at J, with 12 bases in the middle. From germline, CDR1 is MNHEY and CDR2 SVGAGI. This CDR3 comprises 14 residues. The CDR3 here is CASSYRQAVQPQHF. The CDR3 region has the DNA TGTGCCAGCAGTTACCGGCAGGCAGTACAGCCCCAGCATTTT.

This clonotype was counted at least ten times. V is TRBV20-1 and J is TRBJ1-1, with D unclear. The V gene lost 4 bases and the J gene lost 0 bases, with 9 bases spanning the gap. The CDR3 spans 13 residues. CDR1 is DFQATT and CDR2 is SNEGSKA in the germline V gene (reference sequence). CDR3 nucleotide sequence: TGCAGTGCTAACAGCTTAATGAACACTGAAGCTTTCTTT. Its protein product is CSANSLMNTEAFF.

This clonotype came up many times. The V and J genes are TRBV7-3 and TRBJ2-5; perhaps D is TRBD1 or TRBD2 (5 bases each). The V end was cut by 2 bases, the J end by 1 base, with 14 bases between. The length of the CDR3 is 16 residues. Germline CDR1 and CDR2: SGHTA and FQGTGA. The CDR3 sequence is CASSLRGWGFQETQYF. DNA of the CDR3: TGTGCCAGCAGCTTACGGGGTTGGGGGTTCCAAGAGACCCAGTACTTC.

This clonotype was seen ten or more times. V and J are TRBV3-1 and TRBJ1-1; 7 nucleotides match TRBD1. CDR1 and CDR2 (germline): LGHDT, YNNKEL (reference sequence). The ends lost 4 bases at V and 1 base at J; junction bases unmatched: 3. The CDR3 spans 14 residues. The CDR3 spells CASSPGQANTEAFF. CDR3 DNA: TGTGCCAGCAGCCCCGGACAGGCGAACACTGAAGCTTTCTTT.

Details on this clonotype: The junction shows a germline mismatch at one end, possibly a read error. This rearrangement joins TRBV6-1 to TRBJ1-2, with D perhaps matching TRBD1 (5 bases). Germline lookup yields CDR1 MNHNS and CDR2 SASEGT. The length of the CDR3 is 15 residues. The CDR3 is CASSEMVGGLNGYIF. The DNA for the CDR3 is TGTGCCAGCAGTGAAATGGTCGGGGGATTGAATGGCTACATCTTC.

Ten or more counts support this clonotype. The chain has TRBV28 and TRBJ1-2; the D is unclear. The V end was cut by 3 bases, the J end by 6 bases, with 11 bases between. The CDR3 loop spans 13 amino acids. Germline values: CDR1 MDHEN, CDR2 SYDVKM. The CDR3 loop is CASSFLLGDGYTF. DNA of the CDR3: TGTGCCAGCAGTTTCTTACTTGGGGATGGCTACACCTTC.

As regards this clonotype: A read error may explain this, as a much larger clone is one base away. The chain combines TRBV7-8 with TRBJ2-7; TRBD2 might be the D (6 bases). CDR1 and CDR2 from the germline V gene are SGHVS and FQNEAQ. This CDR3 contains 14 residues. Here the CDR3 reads CAGSIDREFREQYF. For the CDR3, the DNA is TGTGCCGGCAGCATCGATCGGGAGTTCCGCGAGCAGTACTTC.

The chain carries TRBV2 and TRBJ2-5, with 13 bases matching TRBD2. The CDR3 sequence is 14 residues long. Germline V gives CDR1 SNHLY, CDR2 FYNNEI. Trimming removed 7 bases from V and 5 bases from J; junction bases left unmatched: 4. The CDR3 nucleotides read TGTGCCAGCACCTGGACTAGCGGGGGCGAGACCCAGTACTTC. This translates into CASTWTSGGETQYF.

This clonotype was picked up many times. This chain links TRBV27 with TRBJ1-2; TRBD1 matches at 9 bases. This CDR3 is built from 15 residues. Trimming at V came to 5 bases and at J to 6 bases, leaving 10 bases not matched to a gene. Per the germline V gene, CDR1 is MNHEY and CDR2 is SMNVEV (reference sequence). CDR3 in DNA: TGTGCCAGCAGTGAATTTAACAGGGGGCTTAATGGCTACACCTTC. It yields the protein CASSEFNRGLNGYTF.

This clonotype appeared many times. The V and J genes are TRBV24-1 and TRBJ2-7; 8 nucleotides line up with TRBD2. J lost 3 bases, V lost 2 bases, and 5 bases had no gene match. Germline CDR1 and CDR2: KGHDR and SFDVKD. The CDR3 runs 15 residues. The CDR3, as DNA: TGTGCCACCAGTGATTCACGGGGGGGTCGCTACGAGCAGTACTTC. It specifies CATSDSRGGRYEQYF.

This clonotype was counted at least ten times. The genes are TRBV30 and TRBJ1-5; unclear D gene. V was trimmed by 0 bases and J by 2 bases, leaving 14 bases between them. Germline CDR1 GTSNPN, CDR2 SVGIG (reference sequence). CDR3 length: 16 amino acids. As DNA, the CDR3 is TGTGCCTGGAGTGTACCAGCTGGGTATGGCAATCAGCCCCAGCATTTT. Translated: CAWSVPAGYGNQPQHF. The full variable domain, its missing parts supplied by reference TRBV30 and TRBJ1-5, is SQTIHQWPATLVQPVGSPLSLECTVEGTSNPNLYWYRQAAGRGLQLLFYSVGIGQISSEVPQNLSASRPQDRQFILSSKKLLLSDSGFYLCAWSVPAGYGNQPQHFGDGTRLSIL.

DNA of the CDR3: TGTGCCAGCAGTTTAGTTACCGGGACAGGGTCCGGCTACACCTTC. The encoded protein is CASSLVTGTGSGYTF. The chain has TRBV28 and TRBJ1-2, with 9 bases matching TRBD1. Trimming removed 2 bases from V and 8 bases from J; junction bases left unmatched: 9. The CDR3 spans 15 residues. Looked up from germline, CDR1 is MDHEN and CDR2 is SYDVKM.

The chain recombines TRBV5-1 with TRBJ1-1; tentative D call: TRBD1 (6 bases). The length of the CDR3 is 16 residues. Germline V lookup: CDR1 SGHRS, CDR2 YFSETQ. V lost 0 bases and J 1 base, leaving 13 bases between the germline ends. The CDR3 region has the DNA TGCGCCAGCAGCTTGGCCGGGGGCAGACAGAACACTGAAGCTTTCTTT. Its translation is CASSLAGGRQNTEAFF.

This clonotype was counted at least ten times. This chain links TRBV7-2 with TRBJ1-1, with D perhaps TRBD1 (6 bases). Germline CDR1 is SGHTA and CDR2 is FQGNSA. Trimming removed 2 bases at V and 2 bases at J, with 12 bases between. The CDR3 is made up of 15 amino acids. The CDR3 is CASSLQGIFNTEAFF. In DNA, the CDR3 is TGTGCCAGCAGCTTACAGGGGATTTTCAACACTGAAGCTTTCTTT.

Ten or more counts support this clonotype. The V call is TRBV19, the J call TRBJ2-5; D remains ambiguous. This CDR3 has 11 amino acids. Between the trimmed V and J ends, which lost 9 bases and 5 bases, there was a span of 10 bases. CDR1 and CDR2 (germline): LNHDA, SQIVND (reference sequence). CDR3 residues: CASSTGETQYF. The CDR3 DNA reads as TGTGCCAGCAGCACTGGGGAGACCCAGTACTTC.

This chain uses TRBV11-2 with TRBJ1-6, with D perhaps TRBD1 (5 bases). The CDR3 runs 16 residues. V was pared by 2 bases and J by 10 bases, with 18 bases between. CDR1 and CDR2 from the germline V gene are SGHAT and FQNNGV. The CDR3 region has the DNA TGTGCCAGCAGCTTAAAGGATACATTCGGGGGATCACCCCTCCACTTT. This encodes CASSLKDTFGGSPLHF.

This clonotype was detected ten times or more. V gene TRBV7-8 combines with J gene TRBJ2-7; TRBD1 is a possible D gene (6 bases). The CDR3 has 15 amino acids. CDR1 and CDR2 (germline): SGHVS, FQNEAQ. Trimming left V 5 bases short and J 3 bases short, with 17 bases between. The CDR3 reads CASSPYRVRFYEQYF. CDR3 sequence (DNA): TGTGCCAGCAGCCCATACAGGGTGAGGTTCTACGAGCAGTACTTC.

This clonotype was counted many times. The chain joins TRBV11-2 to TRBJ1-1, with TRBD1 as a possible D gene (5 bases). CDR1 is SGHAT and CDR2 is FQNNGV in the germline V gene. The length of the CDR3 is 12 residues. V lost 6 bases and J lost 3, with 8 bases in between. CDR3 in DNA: TGTGCCAGCAGTGGGGGATACACTGAAGCTTTCTTT. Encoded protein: CASSGGYTEAFF.

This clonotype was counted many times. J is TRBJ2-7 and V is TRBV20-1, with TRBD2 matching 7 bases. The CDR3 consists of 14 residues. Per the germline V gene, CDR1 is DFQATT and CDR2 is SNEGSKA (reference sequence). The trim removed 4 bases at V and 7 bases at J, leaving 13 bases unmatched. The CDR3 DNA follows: TGCAGTGCTACTGACAGAGGGTCCGGGGGGGAGCAGTACTTC. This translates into CSATDRGSGGEQYF.

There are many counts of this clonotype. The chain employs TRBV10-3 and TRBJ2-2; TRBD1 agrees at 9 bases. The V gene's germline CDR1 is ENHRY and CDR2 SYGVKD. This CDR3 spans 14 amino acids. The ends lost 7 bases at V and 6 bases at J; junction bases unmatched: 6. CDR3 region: CAINWDRVAGELFF. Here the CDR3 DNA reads TGTGCCATCAACTGGGACAGGGTGGCCGGGGAGCTGTTTTTT.

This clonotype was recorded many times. The CDR3 bases are TGTGCCAGCAGCCCAAGACAGGGGGCGAGTTATGGCTACACCTTC. The encoded protein is CASSPRQGASYGYTF. The chain recombines TRBV5-6 with TRBJ1-2, with 10 nucleotides matching TRBD1. CDR1 is SGHDT and CDR2 is YYEEEE in the germline V gene. The CDR3 covers 15 residues. J lost 5 bases, V lost 4 bases, and 8 bases had no gene match.

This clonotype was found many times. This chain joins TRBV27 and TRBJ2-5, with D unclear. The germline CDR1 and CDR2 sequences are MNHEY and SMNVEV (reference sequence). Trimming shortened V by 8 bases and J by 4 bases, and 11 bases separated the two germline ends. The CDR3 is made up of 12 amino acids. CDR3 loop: CASLNNAETQYF. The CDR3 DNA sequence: TGTGCCAGCCTAAATAACGCAGAGACCCAGTACTTC.

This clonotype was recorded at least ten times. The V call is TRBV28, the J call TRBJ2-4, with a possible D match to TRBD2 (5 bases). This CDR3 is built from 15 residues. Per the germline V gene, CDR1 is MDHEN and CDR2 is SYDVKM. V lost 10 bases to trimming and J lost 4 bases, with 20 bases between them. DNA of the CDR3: TGTGCCACCACCTATTGGCCGGGGAAGAAAAACATTCAGTACTTC. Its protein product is CATTYWPGKKNIQYF.

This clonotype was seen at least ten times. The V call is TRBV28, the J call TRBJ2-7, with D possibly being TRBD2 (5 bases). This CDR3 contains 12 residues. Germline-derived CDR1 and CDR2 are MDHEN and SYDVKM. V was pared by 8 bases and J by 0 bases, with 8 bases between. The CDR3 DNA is TGTGCCAGCGGGGAGATCTCCTACGAGCAGTACTTC. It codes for CASGEISYEQYF. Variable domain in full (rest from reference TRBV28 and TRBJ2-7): DVKVTQSSRYLVKRTGEKVFLECVQDMDHENMFWYRQDPGLGLRLIYFSYDVKMKEKGDIPEGYSVSREKKERFSLILESASTNQTSMYLCASGEISYEQYFGPGTRLTVT.

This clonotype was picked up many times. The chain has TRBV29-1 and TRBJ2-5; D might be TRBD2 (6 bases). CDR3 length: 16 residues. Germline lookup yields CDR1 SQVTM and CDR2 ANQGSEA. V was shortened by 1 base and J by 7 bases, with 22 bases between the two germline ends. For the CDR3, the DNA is TGCAGCGTTGAAGGGGGCCTAGCGTCCTCCCCAGGGACCCAGTACTTC. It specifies CSVEGGLASSPGTQYF.

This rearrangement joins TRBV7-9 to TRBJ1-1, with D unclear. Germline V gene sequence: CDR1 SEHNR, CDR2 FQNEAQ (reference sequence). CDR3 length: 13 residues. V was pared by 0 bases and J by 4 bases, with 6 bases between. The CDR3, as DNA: TGTGCCAGCAGCTTAGCCAGTGGCACTGAAGCTTTCTTT. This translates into CASSLASGTEAFF. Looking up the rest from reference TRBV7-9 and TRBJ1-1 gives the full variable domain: DTGVSQNPRHKITKRGQNVTFRCDPISEHNRLYWYRQTLGQGPEFLTYFQNEAQLEKSRLLSDRFSAERPKGSFSTLEIQRTEQGDSAMYLCASSLASGTEAFFGQGTRLTVV.

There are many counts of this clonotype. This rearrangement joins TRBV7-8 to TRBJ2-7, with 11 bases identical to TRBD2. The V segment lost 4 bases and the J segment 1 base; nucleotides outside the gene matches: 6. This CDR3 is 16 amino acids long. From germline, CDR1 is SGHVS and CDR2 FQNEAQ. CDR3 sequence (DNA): TGTGCCAGCAGCTCCTCGACTAGCGGGACTTCCTACGAGCAGTACTTC. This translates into CASSSSTSGTSYEQYF.

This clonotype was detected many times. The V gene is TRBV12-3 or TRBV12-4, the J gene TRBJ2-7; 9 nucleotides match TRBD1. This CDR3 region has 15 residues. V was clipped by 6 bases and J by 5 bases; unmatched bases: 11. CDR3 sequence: CASRGTGFPSNEQYF. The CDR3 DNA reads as TGTGCCAGCAGAGGGACAGGGTTTCCATCCAACGAGCAGTACTTC.

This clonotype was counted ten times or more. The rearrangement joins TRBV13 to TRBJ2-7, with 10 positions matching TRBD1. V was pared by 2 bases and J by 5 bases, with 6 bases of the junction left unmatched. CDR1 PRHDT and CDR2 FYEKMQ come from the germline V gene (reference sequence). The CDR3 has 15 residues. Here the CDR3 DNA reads TGTGCCAGCAGCTTACGGGACAGGGGTATCCACGAGCAGTACTTC. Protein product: CASSLRDRGIHEQYF. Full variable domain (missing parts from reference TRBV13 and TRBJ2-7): AAGVIQSPRHLIKEKRETATLKCYPIPRHDTVYWYQQGPGQDPQFLISFYEKMQSDKGSIPDRFSAQQFSDYHSELNMSSLELGDSALYFCASSLRDRGIHEQYFGPGTRLTVT.

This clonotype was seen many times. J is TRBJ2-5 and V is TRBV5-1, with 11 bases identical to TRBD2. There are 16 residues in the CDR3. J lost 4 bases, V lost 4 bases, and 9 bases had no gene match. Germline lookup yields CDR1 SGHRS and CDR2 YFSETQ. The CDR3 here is CASSLRLAGSGETQYF. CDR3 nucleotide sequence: TGCGCCAGCAGCCTCCGACTAGCGGGGTCGGGAGAGACCCAGTACTTC.